Presented here are 8 T cell receptor beta chains from one specimen sequenced in a study of cytotoxic CD8 clonotypes in ibrutinib-treated CLL. Repertoires were generated with immunoSEQ multiplex PCR, while TCRdb's copy carries only in-frame clones and drops some. The table lists some 310,000 clones, about 80% of them singletons. Sequenced material: PBMCs, taken before ibrutinib treatment. The source of these receptors is a human donor with chronic lymphocytic leukemia.

The chain has TRBV6-6 and TRBJ2-1, with TRBD2 matching over 10 bases. CDR3 length equals 15 residues. Germline assignment: CDR1 MNHNY and CDR2 SVGAGI (reference sequence). The ends lost 5 bases at V and 2 bases at J; junction bases unmatched: 3. CDR3 sequence reads: CASSSGRAPYNEQFF. The CDR3 DNA is TGTGCCAGCAGTAGCGGGAGGGCCCCCTACAATGAGCAGTTCTTC.

The chain joins TRBV6-6 to TRBJ1-2; D not certain. The germline V gene has CDR1 MNHNY and CDR2 SVGAGI (reference sequence). The CDR3 length is 15 residues. V was cut by 0 bases and J by 6 bases, with 14 bases left in between. The DNA of the CDR3 is TGTGCCAGCAGTTACTCGGGGTCCCTAGGCCATGGCTACACCTTC. Translated, it gives CASSYSGSLGHGYTF.

This clone appeared a single time. This sequence joins TRBV6-6 and TRBJ2-7; D ambiguous. Germline CDR1 MNHNY, CDR2 SVGAGI (reference sequence). There are 13 residues in the CDR3. Trimming cost V 2 bases and J 2 bases, with 7 bases left between them. The CDR3 spells CASSYQLAYEQYF. The CDR3 DNA reads as TGTGCCAGCAGTTACCAACTGGCCTACGAGCAGTACTTC.

The V gene is TRBV7-6, the J gene TRBJ1-4; D perhaps matches TRBD1 (5 bases). V was trimmed by 5 bases and J by 11 bases, leaving 24 bases between them. CDR1 and CDR2 (germline): SGHVS, FNYEAQ. The CDR3 loop spans 16 amino acids. The CDR3 DNA follows: TGTGCCAGCAGCGGCCCGGGGTACCTGGGGGATGGGAAACTGTTTTTT. Protein sequence: CASSGPGYLGDGKLFF.

The V and J genes are TRBV29-1 and TRBJ2-1; either TRBD1 or TRBD2 may fit D (5 bases each). The CDR3 contains 16 residues. Per germline, CDR1 SQVTM and CDR2 ANQGSEA. V lost 0 bases and J 0 bases, leaving 12 bases between the germline ends. CDR3 region: CSVEDRGASSYNEQFF. The CDR3 DNA reads TGCAGCGTTGAAGATAGGGGAGCTAGCTCCTACAATGAGCAGTTCTTC.

The chain employs TRBV15 and TRBJ1-2; possible D gene TRBD1, 6 bases. Per the germline V gene, CDR1 is LNHNV and CDR2 is YYDKDF (reference sequence). Trimming cost V 2 bases and J 0 bases, with 16 bases left between them. This CDR3 region has 17 residues. CDR3 amino acids: CATSRFTGLSANYGYTF. The CDR3 DNA sequence: TGTGCCACCAGCAGATTTACAGGGTTGTCAGCTAACTATGGCTACACCTTC.

The rearrangement uses TRBV7-2 and TRBJ2-2, with 7 bases that match TRBD1. This CDR3 is built from 16 residues. CDR1 and CDR2 (germline): SGHTA, FQGNSA. V was pared by 5 bases and J by 4 bases, with 10 bases of the junction left unmatched. CDR3 sequence: CASSRIGGRLTGELFF. The CDR3 coding sequence is TGTGCCAGCAGCAGAATAGGGGGCCGACTCACCGGGGAGCTGTTTTTT.

This chain connects TRBV2 to TRBJ2-3; 8 positions match TRBD2. The V gene's germline CDR1 is SNHLY and CDR2 FYNNEI. CDR3 size: 16 residues. Trimming took 5 bases from V and 6 from J; bases not matched to a gene: 13. The CDR3 coding sequence is TGTGCCAGCAGTACAGGGCTTGGGCGGGGGGAGGATACGCAGTATTTT. Translating it yields CASSTGLGRGEDTQYF.